The rows below give T cell receptor beta chains drawn from one sample of a study of shared clonotypes between healthy human individuals. Profiled with immunoSEQ multiplex PCR; TCRdb holds only in-frame clones, not every one. The sample has approximately 2,000,000 clones, around 93% seen once; the top ten hold about 1.7%. Sequences were obtained from naive CD8+ T cells from PBMCs. These TCRs come from a man younger than 35 in good health. Some clones in this sample may be carry-over from other donors' samples. The conserved cysteine and the conserved F or W are not part of the CDR3 here.

cdr3_aa,v_call
ASRDRSYNEQF,TRBV6-1
ASSQPRDSYEQY,TRBV28
ASSLPSLAGGPHEQY,TRBV27
ASSYGQWRSPLH,TRBV6-6
ASSPSLAANTGELF,TRBV4-2
ASSLGREQY,TRBV4-1
ASSWGGDGTEAF,TRBV7-2
ASSVGVGGAEQF,TRBV9
ASSIWTGNQPQH,TRBV19
ASRSSNEQF,TRBV7-9
ASSQGAGGIQY,TRBV14
ASTGRDSTNYGYT,TRBV6-1
ASQAGVEQF,TRBV27
ASSYGTGAYEQY,TRBV6-5
SVELSTDSYEQY,TRBV29-1
ASTVLGDGSEQF,TRBV27
ASSPSYSGANVLT,TRBV5-1
ASSVEGTGVGEQY,TRBV9
ASSPNSGSSEQY,TRBV27
ASSGDWQPQH,TRBV19
ASSQLTGVPKNIQY,TRBV4-3
ASSSGQGARWEEKLF,TRBV19
ATSPTRYEKLF,TRBV15
ASSELGGGGTEAF,TRBV25-1
ASGPQGSGFYNEQF,TRBV7-9
ASSLGTDTQY,TRBV6-6
AWSVGPGEQY,TRBV30
ASSLDEGGQEEKLF,TRBV28
ASSYSRVGTEAF,TRBV6-5
ASSQEVSTDTQY,TRBV14
ASSQSNRDDEKLF,TRBV28
ASSLGGGLSSYNEQF,TRBV7-9
ASSRVGGTYNEQF,TRBV7-3
ASSLGGRQPQH,TRBV27
ASGVNTEAF,TRBV19
ASSLALPEKLF,TRBV27
ASSPSRSNTEAF,TRBV28
ASSFSGVEETQY,TRBV7-9
ASSVVSGSGSSYNEQF,TRBV9
AWSEGVYNEQF,TRBV30
ASSPPKGRELYGYT,TRBV18
ASSFGLAVSGANVLT,TRBV5-6
ASSLSTGELF,TRBV27
SVEGGEGQLNREY,TRBV29-1
ASSFGRAAYSNQPQH,TRBV28
ASSLWAGGSYNEQF,TRBV27
ASSISGSPAHEQY,TRBV7-3
ASSPRTSGNVPEQF,TRBV11-3
ASNSGRGTYNEQF,TRBV7-8
ASSYSGTGGETQY,TRBV6-5
ASSQDLRNEQY,TRBV14
ASNREGTAYEQY,TRBV27
ASRGRRSEQF,TRBV2